This TCR beta chain was retrieved from a study of PD-L1 blockade in urothelial cancer. Study information: The patients had undergone anywhere from 0 to 3 prior chemotherapy regimens. The median T cell count in blood samples was more than 140,000.

Trimming took off 2 bases at V and 9 bases at J, with 13 bases between the two ends. In germline, CDR1 is SGHTA, CDR2 FQGNSA. The CDR3 consists of 13 residues. Indicated time point: pretreatment peripheral blood. Patients' cancers were locally advanced or metastatic urothelial carcinomas. The repertoire was sequenced with immunoSEQ multiplex PCR; TCRdb's copy has only in-frame clones and lacks some. The sample records under 95,000 clones, roughly 84% being singletons. The sample consisted of PBMCs, taken around atezolizumab (anti-PD-L1) treatment. The sequence derives from a man between 60 and 70 years old with urothelial cancer. This chain joins TRBV7-2 and TRBJ1-1; tentative D call: TRBD1 (5 bases). In nucleotides, the CDR3 is TGTGCCAGCAGCTTAACGGTTCAGGGCAAAGCTTTCTTT. Residues: CASSLTVQGKAFF. Using reference TRBV7-2 and TRBJ1-1 for the parts outside the CDR3, the full variable domain is GAGVSQSPSNKVTEKGKDVELRCDPISGHTALYWYRQSLGQGLEFLIYFQGNSAPDKSGLPSDRFSAERTGGSVSTLTIQRTQQEDSAVYLCASSLTVQGKAFFGQGTRLTVV.